Detailed here is one T cell receptor (beta chain). Relative to its sample, this clonotype is medium-sized (0.01 to 0.1%). Its antigen target is currently unknown. Per-base quality was not reported, and no clone a single base away is much larger than it. This record belongs to a study of immune reconstitution after stem cell transplant in scleroderma (dated by TCRdb to about 2017). The junction carries 18 bases between V and J, which are trimmed by 5 bases and 1 base respectively. CDR1 and CDR2, per the germline V gene (reference sequence), are DFQATT and SNEGSKA. The CDR3 measures 16 amino acids from cysteine to phenylalanine. The kept DNA is CDR3 alone, 48 bases in frame from the first base. Library generation was performed with RT-PCR. The data were produced on an Illumina MiSeq. TCRdb reprocessed the public reads (quality trimming at Q25 with fastp, clone calling with MiXCR) and kept in-frame beta chains. Each record represents a unique CDR3 protein, reported with the most common genes and DNA among its rows. Counted in this sample were some 4,000 distinct CDR3 sequences; 6.3% of them appeared once. 15% of the sample is in the top ten clones.

This material was acquired before or after autologous hematopoietic stem cell transplantation (not recorded which). The chain employs TRBV20-1 and TRBJ2-1; the D gene is perhaps TRBD1 or TRBD2, as each covers 5 bases. The source is a female donor with systemic sclerosis. Donor details come from another sample of the same person, matched by shared clones. The CDR3 here reads CSAQDGARRSYNEQFF. At the DNA level, the sequence is TGCAGTGCTCAAGACGGGGCCCGGCGGTCCTACAATGAGCAGTTCTTC.